The clone carrying this T cell receptor beta chain has ten or more counts. Its antigen is currently unknown. A second about 7 to 11 cycle PCR used barcoded and J-beta primers. TCRdb fed the 5' RACE reads into MiXCR, producing one record per CDR3 protein. The table has 650,000 to 700,000 distinct CDR3 sequences, 52% seen once. V shed 3 bases and J shed 7 bases, with 12 bases lying between them. From germline, CDR1 is ENHRY and CDR2 SYGVKD. The CDR3 is made up of 13 amino acids. The data stem from a study of blood T cells in healthy people across ages. Study-wide background: Per two T cells, template switching captured roughly one barcoded beta molecule.

The study, taken as a whole, reports: Relative to aged donors, long-lived donors carried more naive CD4+ cells and displayed higher diversity.

Sequencing was performed on blood. The chain employs TRBV10-3 and TRBJ2-5; D is unclear. The TCR was taken from a woman of 80 years or more in good health. The CDR3 reads CAISDVGWGTQYF. CDR3 DNA sequence: TGTGCCATCAGTGATGTGGGTTGGGGGACCCAGTACTTC.